One and the same sample provided the 14 T cell receptor beta chains below, sequenced in a study of OX40 agonist ivuxolimab in advanced cancers. Data came from immunoSEQ multiplex PCR; TCRdb stores just in-frame clones and leaves some out. Of about 150,000 clones listed, under 95% are singletons. The input for sequencing was CD4+ or CD8+ T cells sorted from blood, taken in a trial of the OX40 agonist ivuxolimab. Source of these receptors: an adult with an advanced solid tumor such as melanoma, head and neck, liver or kidney cancer.

This clone showed up just a few times. At one end the junction does not follow the germline gene, possibly because of a read error. The gene calls are TRBV7-2 and TRBJ1-2; no clear D gene. CDR1 and CDR2 (germline): SGHTA, FQGNSA. This CDR3 has 17 residues. The CDR3 protein is CASSLESRRRGNDGYTF. The CDR3 region has the DNA TGTGCCAGCAGCTTAGAATCTCGTAGGCGGGGTAACGATGGCTACACCTTC.

The gene calls are TRBV11-2 and TRBJ1-1, with a possible D match to TRBD1 (6 bases). There are 17 residues in the CDR3. Trimming cost V 1 base and J 3 bases, with 18 bases left between them. Germline V gene data show CDR1 as SGHAT and CDR2 as FQNNGV. The CDR3 region is CASSLGTAPRRDTEAFF. The CDR3 DNA reads TGTGCCAGCAGCTTAGGGACAGCTCCCCGAAGGGACACTGAAGCTTTCTTT.

The chain couples TRBV7-2 to TRBJ2-3; unclear D gene. CDR1 is SGHTA and CDR2 is FQGNSA in the germline V gene. This CDR3 spans 12 amino acids. The V end lost 5 bases, the J end lost 6 bases, and 9 bases lay between the germline ends. CDR3 sequence reads: CASSPYLDTQYF. CDR3 DNA: TGTGCCAGCAGCCCCTACCTGGATACGCAGTATTTT. Looking up the rest from reference TRBV7-2 and TRBJ2-3 gives the full variable domain: GAGVSQSPSNKVTEKGKDVELRCDPISGHTALYWYRQSLGQGLEFLIYFQGNSAPDKSGLPSDRFSAERTGGSVSTLTIQRTQQEDSAVYLCASSPYLDTQYFGPGTRLTVL.

This chain uses TRBV10-1 with TRBJ2-7; 7 bases map to TRBD1. Germline values: CDR1 WNHNN, CDR2 SYGVQD (reference sequence). V lost 4 bases and J lost 8; bases outside the gene matches: 8. The CDR3 consists of 13 residues. CDR3 region: CASSGDSGGKQYF. The CDR3 bases are TGCGCCAGCAGTGGGGACAGCGGCGGCAAGCAGTACTTC.

V gene TRBV28 combines with J gene TRBJ1-2; a possible D gene is TRBD1 (5 bases). There are 15 residues in the CDR3. Looked up from germline, CDR1 is MDHEN and CDR2 is SYDVKM. The germline V and J ends were trimmed by 1 base and 1 base, with 10 bases remaining between them. CDR3 DNA sequence: TGTGCCAGCAGTTTATTAGACAGAAATAACTATGGCTACACCTTC. Protein sequence: CASSLLDRNNYGYTF.

The chain joins TRBV6-5 to TRBJ1-2, with D maybe TRBD1 (5 bases). V lost 10 bases, J lost 4 bases, and 13 bases lay in between. This CDR3 region has 12 residues. CDR1 MNHEY and CDR2 SVGAGI come from the germline V gene. The CDR3 sequence: CATLSGSYGYTF. CDR3 bases: TGTGCCACCTTATCAGGGAGCTATGGCTACACCTTC.

The count of this clone is one. The chain combines TRBV9 with TRBJ2-7; 10 bases are a match to TRBD2. The length of the CDR3 is 18 residues. In germline, CDR1 is SGDLS, CDR2 YYNGEE. V shed 0 bases, J shed 0 bases, and the junction held 9 bases outside the gene matches. The CDR3: CASSVGASGRLFSYEQYF. The CDR3, as DNA: TGTGCCAGCAGCGTAGGAGCTAGCGGGAGACTCTTCTCCTACGAGCAGTACTTC.

This clone was seen only once. The V call is TRBV19, the J call TRBJ1-5, with no clear D. CDR1 is LNHDA and CDR2 is SQIVND in the germline V gene (reference sequence). Trimming took 0 bases from V and 7 from J, leaving 13 bases between them. The CDR3 has 15 residues. CDR3 region: CASSIDRLGSQPQHF. The DNA of the CDR3 is TGTGCCAGTAGTATAGATCGGTTGGGTTCGCAGCCCCAGCATTTT. The variable domain in full, completed from reference TRBV19 and TRBJ1-5, reads DGGITQSPKYLFRKEGQNVTLSCEQNLNHDAMYWYRQDPGQGLRLIYYSQIVNDFQKGDIAEGYSVSREKKESFPLTVTSAQKNPTAFYLCASSIDRLGSQPQHFGDGTRLSIL.

The chain has TRBV18 and TRBJ1-2, with no clear D. The germline CDR1 and CDR2 sequences are KGHSH and LQKENI. The V gene lost 5 bases and the J gene lost 3 bases, with 10 bases spanning the gap. This CDR3 is built from 13 residues. The CDR3, as DNA: TGTGCCAGCTCAGCAGTGGCAGACTATGGCTACACCTTC. Translating gives CASSAVADYGYTF.

This sequence joins TRBV7-6 and TRBJ2-5; TRBD2 agrees at 9 bases. The CDR3 is 17 amino acids. Germline CDR1 SGHVS, CDR2 FNYEAQ. V lost 3 bases and J lost 4; bases outside the gene matches: 12. The CDR3, as DNA: TGTGCCAGCAGCTTGATTGGGGCGGGGGGGCTGCGAGAGACCCAGTACTTC. Translating it yields CASSLIGAGGLRETQYF.

The rearrangement links TRBV7-2 to TRBJ1-3, with TRBD1 identical over 8 bases. J gave up 4 bases and V 4 bases, and 12 bases lay outside the gene matches. Looked up from germline, CDR1 is SGHTA and CDR2 is FQGNSA. The CDR3 loop spans 17 amino acids. CDR3 DNA: TGTGCCAGCAGCTCGATTGGGACAGGTACTTTCGGAAACACCATATATTTT. As protein: CASSSIGTGTFGNTIYF.

The chain carries TRBV7-2 and TRBJ2-1; 10 positions match TRBD2. There are 13 residues in the CDR3. The germline V gene has CDR1 SGHTA and CDR2 FQGNSA. V was clipped by 3 bases and J by 9 bases; unmatched bases: 2. The CDR3 DNA reads as TGTGCCAGCAGCTTGATAGCGGGGGGTGAGCAGTTCTTC. This sequence encodes CASSLIAGGEQFF.

The genes are TRBV5-6 and TRBJ2-5; D may be TRBD2 (5 bases). This CDR3 has 12 amino acids. V lost 3 bases and J 2 bases, leaving 5 bases between the germline ends. Germline V gene data show CDR1 as SGHDT and CDR2 as YYEEEE. The CDR3, as DNA: TGTGCCAGCAGCTCGGGACAAGAGACCCAGTACTTC. Amino acids: CASSSGQETQYF.

The chain uses TRBV5-1 and TRBJ2-2; 12 bases map to TRBD2. Germline CDR1 and CDR2: SGHRS and YFSETQ. The V and J ends lost 0 bases and 6 bases, in that order; junction bases with no gene match: 9. CDR3 length: 18 residues. CDR3: CASSLEGTSGPIAGELFF. CDR3 bases: TGCGCCAGCAGCTTGGAGGGGACTAGCGGGCCCATCGCCGGGGAGCTGTTTTTT.